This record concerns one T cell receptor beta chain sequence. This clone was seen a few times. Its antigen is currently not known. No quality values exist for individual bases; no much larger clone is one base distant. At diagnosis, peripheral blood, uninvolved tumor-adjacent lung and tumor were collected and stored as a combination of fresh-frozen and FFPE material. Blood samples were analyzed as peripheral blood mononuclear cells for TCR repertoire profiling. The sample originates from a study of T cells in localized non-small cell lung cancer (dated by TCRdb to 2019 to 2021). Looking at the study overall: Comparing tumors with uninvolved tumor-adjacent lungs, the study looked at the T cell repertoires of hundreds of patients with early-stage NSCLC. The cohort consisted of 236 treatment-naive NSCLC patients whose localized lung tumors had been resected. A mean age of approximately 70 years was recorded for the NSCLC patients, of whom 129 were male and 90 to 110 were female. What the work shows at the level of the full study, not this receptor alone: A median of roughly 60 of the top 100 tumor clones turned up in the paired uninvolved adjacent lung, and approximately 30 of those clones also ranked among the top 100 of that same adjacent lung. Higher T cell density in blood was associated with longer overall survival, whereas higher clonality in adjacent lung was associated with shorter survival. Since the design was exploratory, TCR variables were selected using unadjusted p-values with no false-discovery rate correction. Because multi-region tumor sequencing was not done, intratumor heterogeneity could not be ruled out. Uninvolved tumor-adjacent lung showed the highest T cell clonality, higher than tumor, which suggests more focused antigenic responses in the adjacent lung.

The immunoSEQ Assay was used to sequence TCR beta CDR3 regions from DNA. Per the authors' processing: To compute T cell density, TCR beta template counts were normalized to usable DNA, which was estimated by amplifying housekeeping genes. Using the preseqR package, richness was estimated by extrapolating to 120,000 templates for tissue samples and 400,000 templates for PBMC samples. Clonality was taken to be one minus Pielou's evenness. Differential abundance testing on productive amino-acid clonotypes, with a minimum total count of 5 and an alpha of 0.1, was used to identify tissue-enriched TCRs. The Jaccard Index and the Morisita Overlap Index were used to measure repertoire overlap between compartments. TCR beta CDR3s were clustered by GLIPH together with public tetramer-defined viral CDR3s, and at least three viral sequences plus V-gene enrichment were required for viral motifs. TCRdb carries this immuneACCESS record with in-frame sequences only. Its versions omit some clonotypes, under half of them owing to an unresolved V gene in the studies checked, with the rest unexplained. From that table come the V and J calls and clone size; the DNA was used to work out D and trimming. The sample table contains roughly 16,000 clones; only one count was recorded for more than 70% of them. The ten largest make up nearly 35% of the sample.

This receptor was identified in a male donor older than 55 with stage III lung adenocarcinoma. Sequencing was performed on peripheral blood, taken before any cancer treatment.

The DNA is as follows: TGTGCCAGCAGTGAAGGGAGAGGAGGAACCATATATTTT. It translates to CASSEGRGGTIYF. The chain couples TRBV6-1 to TRBJ1-3; too little of a D gene remains to name it. Taken from cysteine to phenylalanine, the CDR3 has 13 residues. The read is trimmed to its CDR3 DNA, 39 bases read in frame from base 1. Trimming takes 1 base from V and 10 bases from J, and the germline ends sit 11 bases apart. CDR1 and CDR2, looked up from the germline V gene, are MNHNS and SASEGT.